These 9 T cell receptor beta chains were sequenced from one sample in a study of T cell responses to AZD1222 COVID-19 vaccine. Only in-frame clones appear in the TCRdb table, and some are missing; sequencing was by immunoSEQ multiplex PCR. The sample has tens of thousands of clones, around 86% seen once. Source: peripheral blood, taken on day 0 of AZD1222 vaccination. These receptors were taken from an adult in good health.

The chain couples TRBV2 to TRBJ1-2; D might be TRBD1 (5 bases). Between the trimmed V and J ends, which lost 5 bases and 2 bases, there was a span of 12 bases. Germline V gene sequence: CDR1 SNHLY, CDR2 FYNNEI. The CDR3 contains 14 residues. The CDR3 loop is CASSPRQKNYGYTF. The DNA of the CDR3 is TGTGCCAGCAGTCCTAGACAGAAAAACTATGGCTACACCTTC.

The chain's CDR3 is CASSTQHTGEQYF. The CDR3 DNA is TGTGCCAGTAGTACGCAACATACAGGGGAGCAGTACTTC. This sequence joins TRBV19 and TRBJ2-7; D may be TRBD1 (6 bases). V lost 4 bases and J 7 bases, leaving 14 bases between the germline ends. The CDR3 runs 13 residues. Germline V gene sequence: CDR1 LNHDA, CDR2 SQIVND (reference sequence).

V is TRBV6-5 and J is TRBJ1-2, with 11 bases fitting TRBD1. Germline V gene data show CDR1 as MNHEY and CDR2 as SVGAGI. With 2 bases clipped from V and 5 bases from J, the junction kept 4 bases outside the gene matches. The CDR3 has 15 residues. The CDR3: CASSYPGQGEYGYTF. CDR3 nucleotide sequence: TGTGCCAGCAGTTACCCGGGACAGGGGGAGTATGGCTACACCTTC.

The chain recombines TRBV19 with TRBJ1-2, with D perhaps TRBD1 (5 bases). This CDR3 is 15 amino acids long. V was trimmed by 3 bases and J by 2 bases, leaving 13 bases between them. Germline values: CDR1 LNHDA, CDR2 SQIVND (reference sequence). CDR3 DNA: TGTGCCAGTAGTATTGCGGGTTGGGGGAACTATGGCTACACCTTC. This encodes CASSIAGWGNYGYTF.

The chain has TRBV18 and TRBJ2-7; TRBD1 agrees at 7 bases. This CDR3 has 16 amino acids. Germline assignment: CDR1 KGHSH and CDR2 LQKENI. J lost 0 bases, V lost 4 bases, and 9 bases had no gene match. The CDR3 nucleotides read TGTGCCAGCTCACGGGGGACAGCCTATAGCTCCTACGAGCAGTACTTC. Translation gives CASSRGTAYSSYEQYF.

The gene calls are TRBV2 and TRBJ1-5; D is perhaps TRBD1 (6 bases). In germline, CDR1 is SNHLY, CDR2 FYNNEI. Deletions cut 6 bases from V and 3 bases from J, with 15 bases between. CDR3 length equals 15 residues. The CDR3 DNA reads TGTGCCAGCAGCTTAAACAGGGTTGACAATCAGCCCCAGCATTTT. This encodes CASSLNRVDNQPQHF. The whole variable domain, filled in from reference TRBV2 and TRBJ1-5, reads EPEVTQTPSHQVTQMGQEVILRCVPISNHLYFYWYRQILGQKVEFLVSFYNNEISEKSEIFDDQFSVERPDGSNFTLKIRSTKLEDSAMYFCASSLNRVDNQPQHFGDGTRLSIL.

The chain joins TRBV4-1 to TRBJ1-3; D uncertain. This CDR3 region has 12 residues. Germline assignment: CDR1 MGHRA and CDR2 YSYEKL. V was trimmed by 1 base and J by 8 bases, leaving 6 bases between them. For the CDR3, the DNA is TGCGCCAGCAGCCAAGCGGGAGACACCATATATTTT. Protein product: CASSQAGDTIYF.

V usage is TRBV9 and J usage is TRBJ2-3, with TRBD2 matching 16 bases. Per germline, CDR1 SGDLS and CDR2 YYNGEE. The CDR3 spans 18 residues. V lost 6 bases to trimming and J lost 4 bases; unmatched junction nucleotides: 11. The CDR3, as DNA: TGTGCCAGCACCCTCGGGACTAGCGGGGGGGCGGGTCCAGATACGCAGTATTTT. It yields the protein CASTLGTSGGAGPDTQYF. Using reference TRBV9 and TRBJ2-3 for the parts outside the CDR3, the full variable domain is DSGVTQTPKHLITATGQRVTLRCSPRSGDLSVYWYQQSLDQGLQFLIQYYNGEERAKGNILERFSAQQFPDLHSELNLSSLELGDSALYFCASTLGTSGGAGPDTQYFGPGTRLTVL.

This chain uses TRBV6-2 or TRBV6-3 with TRBJ2-5; 7 nucleotides match TRBD2. The germline gives CDR1 MNHEY, CDR2 SVGEGT. This CDR3 comprises 17 residues. The junction had 16 bases not matched to a gene; V was cut back by 4 bases and J by 5 bases. The CDR3 sequence: CASSWSSGYARRETQYF. CDR3 DNA sequence: TGTGCCAGCAGTTGGTCTAGCGGTTACGCCCGTCGGGAGACCCAGTACTTC.